The 20 T cell receptor beta chains given below trace back to one sample, sequenced in a study of vaccination and CD4 T cells after COVID-19. Treatment indicated: roughly ten-day PBMC culture with coronavirus spike peptide pools or control peptides (ViraFEST assay). Cultured CD4+ T cell DNA was sequenced using the Oncomine TCR Beta short-read assay. TCRdb re-called the PCR reads with MiXCR, one entry per CDR3 protein. Of fewer than 15,000 distinct CDR3 sequences listed, around 40% are singletons. These receptors are not linked to any known antigen. The sequenced sample was CD4+ T cells from blood, cultured in vitro, obtained after SARS-CoV-2 vaccination. The receptors were sampled from a human donor who had recovered from COVID-19.

This clonotype was detected a few times. The V call is TRBV10-3, the J call TRBJ1-2, with 10 positions matching TRBD1. The length of the CDR3 is 14 residues. V was pared by 6 bases and J by 6 bases, with 7 bases of the junction left unmatched. In germline, CDR1 is ENHRY, CDR2 SYGVKD. As DNA, the CDR3 is TGTGCCATCAGCGAGACAGGGGGCCGGGATGGCTACACCTTC. Translating it yields CAISETGGRDGYTF.

The chain is built from TRBV6-1 and TRBJ2-7; 9 bases agree with TRBD2. The CDR3 length is 14 residues. Germline CDR1 is MNHNS and CDR2 is SASEGT. V shed 10 bases, J shed 7 bases, and the junction held 14 bases outside the gene matches. In DNA, the CDR3 is TGTGCCATCAGCCGCGGGAGGGAGACTACGGAGCAGTACTTC. As protein: CAISRGRETTEQYF.

This rearrangement joins TRBV7-3 to TRBJ1-1; D might be TRBD1 (6 bases). CDR1 and CDR2 (germline): SGHTA, FQGTGA. The V end lost 1 base, the J end lost 7 bases, and 10 bases lay between the germline ends. The CDR3 runs 13 residues. Here the CDR3 DNA reads TGTGCCAGCAGCTTAAATCAGGGGTTTGAAGCTTTCTTT. Its translation is CASSLNQGFEAFF. Supplemented by reference TRBV7-3 and TRBJ1-1, the full variable domain reads GAGVSQTPSNKVTEKGKYVELRCDPISGHTALYWYRQSLGQGPEFLIYFQGTGAADDSGLPNDRFFAVRPEGSVSTLKIQRTERGDSAVYLCASSLNQGFEAFFGQGTRLTVV.

The CDR3 reads CSARWTGHRSGELFF. CDR3 coding DNA: TGCAGTGCGCGATGGACGGGGCACCGGTCCGGGGAGCTGTTTTTT. This chain links TRBV20-1 with TRBJ2-2; either TRBD1 or TRBD2 may fit D (5 bases each). Trimming cost V 6 bases and J 6 bases, with 20 bases left between them. The germline V gene has CDR1 DFQATT and CDR2 SNEGSKA (reference sequence). This CDR3 contains 15 residues.

This rearrangement joins TRBV7-9 to TRBJ2-1; the match to TRBD2 covers 7 bases. Trimming at V came to 5 bases and at J to 6 bases, leaving 16 bases not matched to a gene. Germline V gene data show CDR1 as SEHNR and CDR2 as FQNEAQ (reference sequence). The CDR3 is made up of 17 amino acids. This CDR3 reads CASSPPFRLAVSNEQFF. The CDR3 DNA sequence: TGTGCCAGCAGCCCCCCCTTCAGGCTAGCGGTGTCCAATGAGCAGTTCTTC.

The chain employs TRBV7-2 and TRBJ2-5; D is perhaps TRBD1 or TRBD2 (5 bases each). The CDR3 spans 13 residues. V lost 5 bases to trimming and J lost 3 bases, with 10 bases between them. Germline V gives CDR1 SGHTA, CDR2 FQGNSA. CDR3 coding DNA: TGTGCCAGCAGCCGGGGACGGGAAGAGACCCAGTACTTC. Amino acids: CASSRGREETQYF.

This clonotype appeared a single time. The rearrangement joins TRBV25-1 to TRBJ2-5; TRBD1 matches at 10 bases. This CDR3 has 16 amino acids. V dropped 3 bases and J dropped 4; count of bases not matched to a gene: 8. In germline, CDR1 is MGHDK, CDR2 SYGVNS. CDR3 in DNA: TGTGCCAGCAGTGACTGGGACAGGGGAGCCGTAGAGACCCAGTACTTC. This translates into CASSDWDRGAVETQYF.

This rearrangement joins TRBV6-1 to TRBJ1-2, with 10 bases fitting TRBD1. This CDR3 is built from 15 residues. The V gene end was trimmed by 7 bases and the J gene end by 6 bases; junction bases not matched to a gene: 11. The germline V gene has CDR1 MNHNS and CDR2 SASEGT. CDR3 loop: CASTNPRQGANGYTF. CDR3 sequence (DNA): TGTGCCAGCACAAACCCCCGACAGGGGGCGAATGGCTACACCTTC.

As to this clonotype: A read error may produce the germline difference seen at one junction end. This chain connects TRBV2 to TRBJ1-4; D is perhaps TRBD1 (5 bases). The V gene's germline CDR1 is SNHLY and CDR2 FYNNEI. The CDR3 totals 12 residues. The CDR3 reads CAGRAANEKLFF. The CDR3 DNA is TGTGCCGGCAGGGCGGCTAATGAAAAACTGTTTTTT. The variable domain in full, with the rest retrieved from reference TRBV2 and TRBJ1-4, is EPEVTQTPSHQVTQMGQEVILRCVPISNHLYFYWYRQILGQKVEFLVSFYNNEISEKSEIFDDQFSVERPDGSNFTLKIRSTKLEDSAMYFCAGRAANEKLFFGSGTQLSVL.

CDR3 coding DNA: TGCGCCAGCAGCCAAAGACAGGGGGCTGGGGGCTACACCTTC. It codes for CASSQRQGAGGYTF. The V and J genes are TRBV4-1 and TRBJ1-2, with 10 bases matching TRBD1. The CDR3 sequence is 14 residues long. CDR1 MGHRA and CDR2 YSYEKL come from the germline V gene. With 2 bases clipped from V and 8 bases from J, the junction kept 5 bases outside the gene matches.

The rearrangement links TRBV7-2 to TRBJ2-1, with D possibly being TRBD2 (6 bases). In germline, CDR1 is SGHTA, CDR2 FQGNSA. Deletions cut 5 bases from V and 6 bases from J, with 11 bases between. The CDR3 is 13 residues long. The CDR3, as DNA: TGTGCCAGCAGCGCGGGACTGCCCAATGAGCAGTTCTTC. Its translation is CASSAGLPNEQFF.

This clonotype was counted only a few times. The V gene is TRBV6-2 or TRBV6-3, the J gene TRBJ2-7; 11 nucleotides match TRBD2. J gave up 6 bases and V 9 bases, and 16 bases lay outside the gene matches. Looked up from germline, CDR1 is MNHEY and CDR2 is SVGEGT. The CDR3 sequence is 16 residues long. DNA of the CDR3: TGTGCCAGTTCGGGGCCGCGACTAGCGGGAAGCCTCGAGCAGTACTTC. Its translation is CASSGPRLAGSLEQYF.

V is TRBV5-4 and J is TRBJ2-1, with D uncertain. V was cut by 2 bases and J by 7 bases, with 13 bases left in between. This CDR3 comprises 14 residues. The germline V gene encodes CDR1 SGHNT and CDR2 YYREEE (reference sequence). The DNA of the CDR3 is TGTGCCAGCAGCTTCGATCTAGAAGGTAATGAGCAGTTCTTC. It codes for CASSFDLEGNEQFF.

This clonotype occurred a few times. The gene calls are TRBV7-8 and TRBJ1-6; D is undetermined. Germline V gene lookup returns CDR1 SGHVS and CDR2 FQNEAQ. V lost 1 base to trimming and J lost 10 bases, with 8 bases between them. This CDR3 contains 13 residues. CDR3 sequence reads: CASSLGLLSPLHF. Here the CDR3 DNA reads TGTGCCAGCAGCTTAGGGCTGCTATCACCCCTCCACTTT.

The chain recombines TRBV20-1 with TRBJ1-2; D is ambiguous. CDR3 length: 13 amino acids. The germline gives CDR1 DFQATT, CDR2 SNEGSKA (reference sequence). Trimming shortened V by 0 bases and J by 4 bases, and 9 bases separated the two germline ends. The DNA of the CDR3 is TGCAGTGCTAGAGATTGGAGTTCCTATGGCTACACCTTC. This codes for CSARDWSSYGYTF.

The genes are TRBV12-3 or TRBV12-4 and TRBJ2-4; D uncertain. Trimming stripped 1 base from V and 0 bases from J, with 10 bases between. The CDR3 extends over 16 amino acids. CDR3 nucleotides: TGTGCCAGCAGTTTAGACACAGCTGGAGCCAAAAACATTCAGTACTTC. It codes for CASSLDTAGAKNIQYF.

The chain couples TRBV27 to TRBJ2-3; D ambiguous. With 2 bases removed from V and 2 bases from J, the gap between germline ends came to 2 bases. Germline V CDR1 and CDR2: MNHEY, SMNVEV (reference sequence). The CDR3 consists of 12 residues. CDR3 residues: CASSLNTDTQYF. The CDR3 DNA reads as TGTGCCAGCAGTTTAAACACAGATACGCAGTATTTT.

The chain combines TRBV6-1 with TRBJ1-2; weak D call: TRBD1 (6 bases). Per germline, CDR1 MNHNS and CDR2 SASEGT. V lost 8 bases, J lost 4 bases, and 20 bases lay in between. The CDR3 sequence is 15 residues long. The CDR3 reads CASRYGAGEGYGYTF. The CDR3 DNA sequence: TGTGCCAGCCGCTACGGCGCAGGGGAGGGCTATGGCTACACCTTC.

This clonotype came up a few times. The genes are TRBV6-4 and TRBJ1-5; D perhaps matches TRBD1 (5 bases). Deletions cut 0 bases from V and 4 bases from J, with 16 bases between. Germline loops: CDR1 MRHNA, CDR2 SNTAGT. This CDR3 region has 17 residues. CDR3 in amino acids: CASSDSFFEGSNQPQHF. The CDR3 DNA reads TGTGCCAGCAGTGACTCCTTTTTTGAGGGGAGTAATCAGCCCCAGCATTTT.

The chain employs TRBV5-1 and TRBJ2-4; a possible D gene is TRBD2 (5 bases). From germline, CDR1 is SGHRS and CDR2 YFSETQ. The ends were cut back, 4 bases at V and 8 bases at J, with 19 bases in the middle. This CDR3 has 15 residues. The CDR3 coding sequence is TGCGCCAGCAGCCCTGGCCCTATGGAGGTAGACATTCAGTACTTC. Its protein product is CASSPGPMEVDIQYF. The full variable domain, in which reference TRBV5-1 and TRBJ2-4 provide the parts outside the CDR3, is KAGVTQTPRYLIKTRGQQVTLSCSPISGHRSVSWYQQTPGQGLQFLFEYFSETQRNKGNFPGRFSGRQFSNSRSEMNVSTLELGDSALYLCASSPGPMEVDIQYFGAGTRLSVL.